A selection of T cell receptor beta chains follows, all from one sample in a study of T-cell memory formation after mild COVID-19. Via MiXCR, TCRdb re-called the 5' RACE reads, giving one row per CDR3 protein. The repertoire includes 90,000 to 120,000 distinct CDR3 sequences, 14% of them detected once, and approximately 43% sits in the top ten. Sequenced input: PBMCs or a T cell subset sorted from them (not recorded which). These receptors came from a man aged 18 to 29 who had mild COVID-19 (a few samples of this study predate the infection). Cell type and time point are not known. The CDR3 runs from the conserved cysteine through the conserved F or W. A D gene is named only where the DNA matches it firmly. Size is omitted from some rows. Given values are once, few, many or a class for expanded clones.

j_gene: TRBJ2-5
v_gene: TRBV5-1
abundance: few
d_gene: -
CDR3nt: TGCGCCAGCAGCTTACTAGGGTCGAAAGAGACCCAGTACTTC
CDR3aa: CASSLLGSKETQYF

j_gene: TRBJ2-1
v_gene: TRBV5-1
abundance: -
d_gene: TRBD2
CDR3nt: TGCGCCAGCCAGAGGGTAGCGGGGGGGCCAAGGTACAATGAGCAGTTCTTC
CDR3aa: CASQRVAGGPRYNEQFF

j_gene: TRBJ2-3
v_gene: TRBV2
abundance: -
d_gene: -
CDR3nt: TGTGCCAGCAGCTTTGTACAGGCGAATACGCAGTATTTT
CDR3aa: CASSFVQANTQYF

j_gene: TRBJ1-2
v_gene: TRBV25-1
abundance: -
d_gene: -
CDR3nt: TGTGCCAGCAGTGAGCATGAGTTTAACTATGGCTACACCTTC
CDR3aa: CASSEHEFNYGYTF

j_gene: TRBJ2-3
v_gene: TRBV5-4
abundance: many
d_gene: -
CDR3nt: TGTGCCAGCAGCTGGTCTCGGGGAGCCGCGCAGTATTTT
CDR3aa: CASSWSRGAAQYF

j_gene: TRBJ2-7
v_gene: TRBV7-9
abundance: -
d_gene: -
CDR3nt: TGTGCCAGCAGCTTAGCTTTATGGGGATACGAGCAGTACTTC
CDR3aa: CASSLALWGYEQYF

j_gene: TRBJ2-3
v_gene: TRBV20-1
abundance: many
d_gene: TRBD2
CDR3nt: TGCAGTGCTCGGTGGACTAGCGGTACAGATACGCAGTATTTT
CDR3aa: CSARWTSGTDTQYF

j_gene: TRBJ2-3
v_gene: TRBV27
abundance: few
d_gene: TRBD2
CDR3nt: TGTGCCAGCAGTTTATCGACTAGCGGGGGAACAGATACGCAGTATTTT
CDR3aa: CASSLSTSGGTDTQYF

j_gene: TRBJ1-1
v_gene: TRBV27
abundance: few
d_gene: -
CDR3nt: TGTGCCAGCAGTTTAGTGGGCGGTGAAGCTTTCTTT
CDR3aa: CASSLVGGEAFF

j_gene: TRBJ2-5
v_gene: TRBV7-2
abundance: many
d_gene: -
CDR3nt: TGTGCCAGCAGGCTAGTAGGGGAAGAGACCCAGTACTTC
CDR3aa: CASRLVGEETQYF

j_gene: TRBJ2-2
v_gene: TRBV7-9
abundance: -
d_gene: -
CDR3nt: TGTCCCAGCAGCTGGGAGAACACCGGGGAGCTGTTTTTT
CDR3aa: CPSSWENTGELFF

j_gene: TRBJ1-5
v_gene: TRBV4-1
abundance: -
d_gene: -
CDR3nt: TGCGCCAGCAGCCAAGATCGGGGAGGGGGATTTGTCGGCAATCAGCCCCAGCATTTT
CDR3aa: CASSQDRGGGFVGNQPQHF

j_gene: TRBJ2-3
v_gene: TRBV4-2
abundance: many
d_gene: -
CDR3nt: TGTGCCAGCAGCCCGGAGTTGGACGGCACAGATACGCAGTATTTT
CDR3aa: CASSPELDGTDTQYF

j_gene: TRBJ1-1
v_gene: TRBV12-3/TRBV12-4
abundance: -
d_gene: -
CDR3nt: TGTGCCAGCAGTTTAGGCGGGTGGGTGGGGACTGAAGCTTTCTTT
CDR3aa: CASSLGGWVGTEAFF

j_gene: TRBJ1-1
v_gene: TRBV19
abundance: -
d_gene: -
CDR3nt: TGTGCCAGTAGTATAGATGTCGGGAGTTTGAACACTGAAGCTTTCTTT
CDR3aa: CASSIDVGSLNTEAFF

j_gene: TRBJ2-3
v_gene: TRBV4-1
abundance: -
d_gene: TRBD2
CDR3nt: TGCGCCAGCAAAACTAGCGGGCGTTCCACAGATACGCAGTATTTT
CDR3aa: CASKTSGRSTDTQYF

j_gene: TRBJ2-7
v_gene: TRBV18
abundance: few
d_gene: -
CDR3nt: TGTGCCAGCTCTAACGCCCCCTACGAGCAGTACTTC
CDR3aa: CASSNAPYEQYF

j_gene: TRBJ2-7
v_gene: TRBV20-1
abundance: few
d_gene: TRBD2
CDR3nt: TGCAGTGCTAGAGGTGTCTTGGGGGGGTCCTTCGAGCAGTACTTC
CDR3aa: CSARGVLGGSFEQYF

j_gene: TRBJ2-6
v_gene: TRBV12-3/TRBV12-4
abundance: few
d_gene: -
CDR3nt: TGTGCCAGCAGCCTAGAGTACAGGGGGGGATCTGGGGCCAACGTCCTGACTTTC
CDR3aa: CASSLEYRGGSGANVLTF

j_gene: TRBJ2-5
v_gene: TRBV12-3/TRBV12-4
abundance: -
d_gene: TRBD2
CDR3nt: TGTGCCAGCGGTCCGGGGGGTACCGAGACCCAGTACTTC
CDR3aa: CASGPGGTETQYF

j_gene: TRBJ1-4
v_gene: TRBV12-3/TRBV12-4
abundance: -
d_gene: TRBD1
CDR3nt: TGTGCCAGCAGTTTCTGGGACAGGGATCGTACTACTAATGAAAAACTGTTTTTT
CDR3aa: CASSFWDRDRTTNEKLFF

j_gene: TRBJ2-1
v_gene: TRBV14
abundance: -
d_gene: TRBD1
CDR3nt: TGTGCCAGCAGCTCTTGGACAGGACCTAACCGCAATGAGCAGTTCTTC
CDR3aa: CASSSWTGPNRNEQFF

j_gene: TRBJ1-3
v_gene: TRBV7-2
abundance: -
d_gene: -
CDR3nt: TGTGCCAGCAGCTTAAGCACGTCCGGAGGAAACACCATATATTTT
CDR3aa: CASSLSTSGGNTIYF